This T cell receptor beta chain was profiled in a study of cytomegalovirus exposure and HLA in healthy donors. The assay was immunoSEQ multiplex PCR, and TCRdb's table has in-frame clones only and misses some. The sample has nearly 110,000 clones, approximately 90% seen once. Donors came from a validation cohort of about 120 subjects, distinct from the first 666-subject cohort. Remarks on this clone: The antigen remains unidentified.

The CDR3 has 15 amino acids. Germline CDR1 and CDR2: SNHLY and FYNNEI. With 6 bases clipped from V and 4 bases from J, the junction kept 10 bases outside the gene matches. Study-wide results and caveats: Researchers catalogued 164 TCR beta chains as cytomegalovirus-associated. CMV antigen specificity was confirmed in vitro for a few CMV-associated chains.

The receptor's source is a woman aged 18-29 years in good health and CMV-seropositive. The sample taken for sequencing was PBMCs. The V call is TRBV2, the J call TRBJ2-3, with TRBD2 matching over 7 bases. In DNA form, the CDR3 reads TGTGCCAGCAGAGTCCGAGCGGGGCCTTCAGATACGCAGTATTTT. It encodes CASRVRAGPSDTQYF.